Sequencing of this TCR beta chain was carried out in a study of T cells after posttransplantation cyclophosphamide. TCRdb keeps only in-frame clones here, not all; method: immunoSEQ multiplex PCR. The sample lists some 20,000 clones; 95% to 99% were seen once. This CDR3 has 15 amino acids. J lost 3 bases, V lost 4 bases, and 4 bases had no gene match. The germline gives CDR1 SGHVS, CDR2 FQNEAQ. The naive gate required viable CD3+CD4+ or CD3+CD8+ cells with CCR7+CD45RA+CD45RO-CD95-CD27+CD28+ phenotype. The V call is TRBV7-8, the J call TRBJ2-3, with 10 nucleotides matching TRBD2. Sequenced material: naive CD4+ T cells sorted from PBMCs. The receptor comes from a man aged 35 to 55 in good health, CMV-negative, and a related stem cell transplant donor. The chain's CDR3 is CASSSLAGETDTQYF. CDR3 nucleotide sequence: TGTGCCAGCAGCTCGCTAGCGGGAGAAACAGATACGCAGTATTTT.